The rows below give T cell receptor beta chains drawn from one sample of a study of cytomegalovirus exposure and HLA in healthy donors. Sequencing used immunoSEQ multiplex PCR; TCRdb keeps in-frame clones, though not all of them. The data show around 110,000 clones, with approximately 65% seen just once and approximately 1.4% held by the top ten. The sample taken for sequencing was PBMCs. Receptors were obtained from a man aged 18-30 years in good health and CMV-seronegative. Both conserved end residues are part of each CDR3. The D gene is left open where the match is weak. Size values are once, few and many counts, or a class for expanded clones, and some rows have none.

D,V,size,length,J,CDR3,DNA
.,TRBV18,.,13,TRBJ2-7,CASSPTVSYEQYF,TGTGCCAGCTCACCGACAGTTTCCTACGAGCAGTACTTC
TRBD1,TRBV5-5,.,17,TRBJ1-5,CATSYGSGQGFNQPQHF,TGTGCCACCAGCTATGGGAGCGGACAGGGTTTCAATCAGCCCCAGCATTTT
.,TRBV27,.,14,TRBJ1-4,CASSFQGKREKLFF,TGTGCCAGCAGTTTCCAGGGGAAACGTGAAAAACTGTTTTTT
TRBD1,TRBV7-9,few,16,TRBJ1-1,CASRPFRDSPNTEAFF,TGTGCCAGCAGACCATTCCGGGACAGCCCGAACACTGAAGCTTTCTTT
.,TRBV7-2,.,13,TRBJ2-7,CASSLGGPYEQYF,TGTGCCAGCAGCTTAGGAGGGCCCTACGAGCAGTACTTC
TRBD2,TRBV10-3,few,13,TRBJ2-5,CATKSPGGETQYF,TGTGCCACCAAAAGTCCGGGGGGAGAGACCCAGTACTTC
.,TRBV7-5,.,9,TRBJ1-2,CARSPVYTF,TGTGCCAGAAGCCCGGTCTACACCTTC
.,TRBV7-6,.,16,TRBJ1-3,CASSLGPTVAGNTIYF,TGTGCCAGCAGCTTAGGCCCGACAGTTGCTGGAAACACCATATATTTT
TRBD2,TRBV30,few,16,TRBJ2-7,CAWSVGGARISYEQYF,TGTGCCTGGAGTGTCGGGGGGGCAAGGATTAGCTACGAGCAGTACTTC
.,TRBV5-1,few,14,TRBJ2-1,CASSPRAERRKQFF,TGCGCCAGCAGCCCTAGGGCGGAGAGGAGGAAGCAGTTCTTC
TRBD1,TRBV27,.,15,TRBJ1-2,CASSLRGGAPYGYTF,TGTGCCAGCAGCTTAAGAGGGGGCGCACCCTATGGCTACACCTTC
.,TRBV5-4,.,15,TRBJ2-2,CASSEGAGNTGELFF,TGTGCCAGCAGCGAGGGCGCCGGGAACACCGGGGAGCTGTTTTTT
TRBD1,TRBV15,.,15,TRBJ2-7,CATSRDRGGDYEQYF,TGTGCCACCAGCAGAGATAGAGGGGGCGACTACGAGCAGTACTTC
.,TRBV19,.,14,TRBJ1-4,CASSMRPRGEKLFF,TGTGCCAGTAGTATGAGGCCACGAGGCGAAAAACTGTTTTTT
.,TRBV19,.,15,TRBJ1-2,CASSMAGSQGYGYTF,TGTGCCAGTAGTATGGCGGGTTCGCAGGGGTATGGCTACACCTTC
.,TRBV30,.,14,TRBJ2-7,CAWTKGQGFYEQYF,TGTGCCTGGACAAAGGGCCAGGGTTTCTACGAGCAGTACTTC
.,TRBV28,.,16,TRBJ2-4,CARTDSGSIAKNIQYF,TGTGCCCGCACGGACTCGGGATCCATAGCCAAAAACATTCAGTACTTC
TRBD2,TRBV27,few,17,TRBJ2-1,CASRPQVASGRGNEQFF,TGTGCCAGCAGACCCCAAGTGGCTAGCGGGAGAGGCAATGAGCAGTTCTTC
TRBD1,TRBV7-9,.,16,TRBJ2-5,CASSPTAGTGQETQYF,TGTGCCAGCAGCCCCACAGCCGGGACAGGCCAAGAGACCCAGTACTTC
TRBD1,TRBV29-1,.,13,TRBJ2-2,CSVDRGFTGELFF,TGCAGCGTAGACAGGGGTTTCACCGGGGAGCTGTTTTTT
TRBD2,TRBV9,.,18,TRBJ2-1,CASSVAKGGLAVYNEQFF,TGTGCCAGCAGCGTAGCTAAAGGGGGACTAGCGGTTTACAATGAGCAGTTCTTC
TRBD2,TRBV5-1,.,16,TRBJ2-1,CASSLGSGGPNNEQFF,TGCGCCAGCAGCTTGGGTAGCGGGGGGCCAAACAATGAGCAGTTCTTC
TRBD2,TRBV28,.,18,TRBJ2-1,CASLSGTSGGIPYNEQFF,TGTGCCAGCTTATCCGGGACTAGCGGGGGGATTCCCTACAATGAGCAGTTCTTC
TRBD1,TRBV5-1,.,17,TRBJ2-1,CASSLLRPGQGYNEQFF,TGCGCCAGCAGCTTACTTAGACCGGGACAGGGGTACAATGAGCAGTTCTTC
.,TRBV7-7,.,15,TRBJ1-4,CASSLFPSANEKLFF,TGTGCCAGCAGCTTATTCCCGTCGGCTAATGAAAAACTGTTTTTT
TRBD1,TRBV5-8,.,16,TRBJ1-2,CASSSPGTVANYGYTF,TGTGCCAGCAGCTCACCCGGGACAGTCGCTAACTATGGCTACACCTTC
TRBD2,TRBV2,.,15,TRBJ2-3,CASSLAGGPPDTQYF,TGTGCCAGCAGTTTAGCGGGAGGGCCGCCAGATACGCAGTATTTT